The sample holds a few counts of the clone carrying this T cell receptor (beta chain). Antigen specificity is unknown. The data were taken from a study of blood T cells in healthy people across ages. Deletions cut 3 bases from V and 5 bases from J, with 13 bases between. The CDR3 extends over 14 amino acids. Study results and caveats: Among long-lived donors, naive CD4+ cells were more numerous and diversity higher than in aged donors. It was found that TCR beta diversity correlated strongly with the percentage of naive T cells.

Combining a sample-barcoded 5' primer with a J-beta primer mix, a second PCR ran for roughly 7 to 12 cycles. With 12 random nucleotides, a template-switch adaptor tagged each individual cDNA molecule. TCRdb re-called the 5' RACE reads with MiXCR, one entry per CDR3 protein. The sample lists fewer than 2,000,000 distinct CDR3 sequences, 35% to 50% occurring once. Donor samples were obtained from healthy Caucasian individuals from Russia, aged about 6 to 95. The sequenced sample consisted of blood. This TCR derives from a human donor in good health. The V and J genes are TRBV12-3 or TRBV12-4 and TRBJ2-5; D is possibly TRBD2 (5 bases). CDR3 sequence: CASSFNPGYETQYF. The CDR3 region has the DNA TGTGCCAGCAGTTTCAATCCGGGGTATGAGACCCAGTACTTC.